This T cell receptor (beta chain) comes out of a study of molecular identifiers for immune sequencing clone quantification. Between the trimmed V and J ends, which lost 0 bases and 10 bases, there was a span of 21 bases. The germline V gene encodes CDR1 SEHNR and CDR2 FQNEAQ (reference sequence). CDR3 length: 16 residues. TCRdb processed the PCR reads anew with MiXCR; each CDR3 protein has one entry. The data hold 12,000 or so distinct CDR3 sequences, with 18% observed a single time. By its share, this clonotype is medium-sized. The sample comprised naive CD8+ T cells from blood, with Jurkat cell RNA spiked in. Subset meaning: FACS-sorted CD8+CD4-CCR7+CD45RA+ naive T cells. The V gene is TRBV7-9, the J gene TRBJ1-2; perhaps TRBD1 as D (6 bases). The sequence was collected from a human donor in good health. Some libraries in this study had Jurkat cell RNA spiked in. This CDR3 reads CASSLARTDQGGHYTF. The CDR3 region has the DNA TGTGCCAGCAGCTTAGCCCGGACAGATCAGGGAGGTCACTACACCTTC. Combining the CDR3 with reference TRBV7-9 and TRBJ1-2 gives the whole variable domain DTGVSQNPRHKITKRGQNVTFRCDPISEHNRLYWYRQTLGQGPEFLTYFQNEAQLEKSRLLSDRFSAERPKGSFSTLEIQRTEQGDSAMYLCASSLARTDQGGHYTFGSGTRLTVV.